These 5 T cell receptor beta chains were all obtained from the same sample, sequenced in a study of long-term antiretroviral therapy in people with HIV (dated by TCRdb to about 2022). The immunoSEQ hsTCRB v3.0 assay was used at survey level resolution for TRB variable region sequencing. The source is immuneACCESS, and TCRdb retained only in-frame sequences with V and J called. Part of the clones is not carried over; for the studies checked, unresolved V genes explain less than half of this, and the remainder is unexplained. This sample holds 40,000 to 60,000 clones; roughly 80% were observed only once. Jointly, the top ten make up under 3% of the sample. The specimen comprised unsorted PBMCs, sampled 0.8 years after starting antiretroviral therapy. These receptors were taken from a woman aged 18-30 years with HIV.

J is TRBJ2-3 and V is TRBV5-1, with 9 positions matching TRBD1. Germline assignment: CDR1 SGHRS and CDR2 YFSETQ. With 4 bases clipped from V and 3 bases from J, the junction kept 9 bases outside the gene matches. The CDR3 runs to 16 residues. The CDR3 protein is CASSVGTGIGTDTQYF. The CDR3 nucleotides read TGCGCCAGCAGCGTGGGGACAGGGATTGGAACAGATACGCAGTATTTT.

The rearrangement links TRBV6-6 to TRBJ2-7, with D maybe TRBD1 (5 bases). Trimming cost V 0 bases and J 1 base, with 7 bases left between them. Germline V lookup: CDR1 MNHNY, CDR2 SVGAGI (reference sequence). The CDR3 has 14 amino acids. In DNA, the CDR3 is TGTGCCAGCAGTTACTCGAGGACATCCTACGAGCAGTACTTC. Translation gives CASSYSRTSYEQYF.

CDR3 nucleotide sequence: TGTGCCAGCAGTTTAGGTATGGCCGGGGGGCTCACAGATACGCAGTATTTT. As protein: CASSLGMAGGLTDTQYF. The V call is TRBV27, the J call TRBJ2-3; possible D gene TRBD2, 7 bases. The CDR3 runs to 17 residues. Trimming stripped 2 bases from V and 2 bases from J, with 17 bases between. CDR1 is MNHEY and CDR2 is SMNVEV in the germline V gene (reference sequence).

J is TRBJ1-5 and V is TRBV28, with unresolved D. The CDR3 runs 11 residues. V was shortened by 6 bases and J by 7 bases, with 7 bases between the two germline ends. Germline V CDR1 and CDR2: MDHEN, SYDVKM. The CDR3 loop reads CASSLGQPQHF. CDR3 nucleotides: TGTGCCAGCAGCCTCGGGCAGCCCCAGCATTTT.

This clone appeared once. V gene TRBV2 combines with J gene TRBJ1-4, with D possibly matching TRBD1 (5 bases). The germline V and J ends were trimmed by 6 bases and 3 bases, with 17 bases remaining between them. Germline CDR1 is SNHLY and CDR2 is FYNNEI. The length of the CDR3 is 16 residues. CDR3 loop: CASRETRDRSNEKLFF. The CDR3 nucleotides read TGTGCCAGCAGGGAAACACGGGACCGTTCTAATGAAAAACTGTTTTTT.